The 22 T cell receptor beta chains listed next were all sequenced from one sample in a study of T cell responses to AZD1222 COVID-19 vaccine. Generated by immunoSEQ multiplex PCR, the TCRdb table keeps only in-frame clones and is missing some. The sample consists of 75,000 to 100,000 clones, approximately 86% of them appearing once. This sample comprised peripheral blood, obtained on day 0 of MenACWY control vaccination. Every receptor here comes from an adult in good health.

This clone has a handful of counts. The chain employs TRBV9 and TRBJ1-4; D is ambiguous. CDR3 length: 12 residues. V was pared by 3 bases and J by 5 bases, with 5 bases between. Germline CDR1 SGDLS, CDR2 YYNGEE. The CDR3, as DNA: TGTGCCAGCAGCGCCTTAAATGAAAAACTGTTTTTT. Its protein product is CASSALNEKLFF.

This rearrangement joins TRBV19 to TRBJ1-5, with a weak D call TRBD1 (6 bases). The V and J ends lost 3 bases and 4 bases respectively, with 10 bases between them. The CDR3 sequence is 14 residues long. Germline V gene data show CDR1 as LNHDA and CDR2 as SQIVND (reference sequence). The CDR3 is CASSMSGDNQPQHF. The CDR3 DNA is TGTGCCAGTAGTATGTCAGGGGATAATCAGCCCCAGCATTTT.

This clone appeared a few times. The chain recombines TRBV2 with TRBJ2-2; 10 bases line up with TRBD1. This CDR3 is 15 amino acids long. Losses at the gene ends were 5 bases for V and 5 bases for J; bases not matched to a gene: 5. Per germline, CDR1 SNHLY and CDR2 FYNNEI. DNA of the CDR3: TGTGCCAGCAGTAAGGACAGGGGGGATACCGGGGAGCTGTTTTTT. Its translation: CASSKDRGDTGELFF.

The chain combines TRBV4-1 with TRBJ1-1; D gene unclear. V shed 4 bases and J shed 4 bases, with 10 bases lying between them. Germline CDR1 MGHRA, CDR2 YSYEKL. This CDR3 has 13 residues. CDR3 in amino acids: CASSPPLGTEAFF. CDR3 coding DNA: TGCGCCAGCAGCCCTCCCCTTGGCACTGAAGCTTTCTTT.

In this sample, this clone turned up once. The rearrangement joins TRBV7-9 to TRBJ2-7, with D unresolved. Germline-derived CDR1 and CDR2 are SEHNR and FQNEAQ (reference sequence). The V end lost 3 bases, the J end lost 6 bases, and 9 bases lay between the germline ends. The CDR3 is 12 amino acids. In DNA form, the CDR3 reads TGTGCCAGCAGCTTTGAGCTGGGCGAGCAGTACTTC. Encoded protein: CASSFELGEQYF.

The rearrangement links TRBV12-3 or TRBV12-4 to TRBJ1-2, with no clear D. This CDR3 comprises 13 residues. With 3 bases removed from V and 6 bases from J, the gap between germline ends came to 11 bases. The chain's CDR3 is CASSFIGWNGYTF. Here the CDR3 DNA reads TGTGCCAGCAGTTTCATAGGGTGGAATGGCTACACCTTC.

The rearrangement joins TRBV5-5 to TRBJ2-2; D is possibly TRBD2 (5 bases). The CDR3 is made up of 14 amino acids. The V end was cut by 4 bases, the J end by 2 bases, with 9 bases between. Germline CDR1 is SGHKS and CDR2 is YYEKEE (reference sequence). CDR3 bases: TGTGCCAGCAGCGGGAGTTTAAACACCGGGGAGCTGTTTTTT. Its translation is CASSGSLNTGELFF.

This chain connects TRBV28 to TRBJ1-1; 12 nucleotides line up with TRBD1. The CDR3 length is 12 residues. Trimming removed 6 bases from V and 11 bases from J; junction bases left unmatched: 4. The germline gives CDR1 MDHEN, CDR2 SYDVKM. The CDR3 loop is CASSRDRGRAFF. In nucleotides, the CDR3 is TGTGCCAGCAGCCGGGACAGGGGGCGGGCTTTCTTT.

The chain is built from TRBV14 and TRBJ2-2; D may match TRBD1 or TRBD2 (5 bases each). CDR3 length: 16 residues. V gave up 2 bases and J gave up 5 bases, with 15 bases separating them. Germline CDR1 and CDR2: SGHDN and FVKESK. CDR3 in DNA: TGTGCCAGCAGCCAAAACCGGGACCCTAGGACCGGGGAGCTGTTTTTT. It is translated as CASSQNRDPRTGELFF.

This chain links TRBV7-9 with TRBJ1-3; D perhaps matches TRBD1 (6 bases). The CDR3 sequence is 15 residues long. V was trimmed by 1 base and J by 3 bases, leaving 10 bases between them. Per the germline V gene, CDR1 is SEHNR and CDR2 is FQNEAQ (reference sequence). The CDR3 reads CASSLVQGFGNTIYF. Written as DNA, the CDR3 is TGTGCCAGCAGCTTAGTACAGGGCTTTGGAAACACCATATATTTT.

CDR3 sequence (DNA): TGTGCCAGCAGCCCGGACAGGCTATGGGGCTACACCTTC. Encoded protein: CASSPDRLWGYTF. The chain recombines TRBV7-9 with TRBJ1-2; 7 nucleotides line up with TRBD1. Germline CDR1 SEHNR, CDR2 FQNEAQ (reference sequence). The CDR3 length is 13 residues. The V segment lost 5 bases and the J segment 8 bases; nucleotides outside the gene matches: 8.

J is TRBJ1-2 and V is TRBV6-5; 8 bases line up with TRBD1. The CDR3 spans 14 residues. Germline V CDR1 and CDR2: MNHEY, SVGAGI. V shed 9 bases, J shed 5 bases, and the junction held 11 bases outside the gene matches. CDR3 residues: CASGWSGGGYGYTF. DNA of the CDR3: TGTGCCAGTGGGTGGTCAGGGGGCGGGTATGGCTACACCTTC.

The J gene is TRBJ2-1, the V gene TRBV11-3; D gene unclear. The germline V gene has CDR1 SGHNT and CDR2 YENEEA. CDR3 length equals 15 residues. V was pared by 0 bases and J by 5 bases, with 11 bases between. The CDR3, as DNA: TGTGCCAGCAGCTTAGATTGGGGATTTAACAATGAGCAGTTCTTC. It translates to CASSLDWGFNNEQFF.

J is TRBJ1-2 and V is TRBV12-3 or TRBV12-4; D is ambiguous. This CDR3 has 13 amino acids. Trimming left V 7 bases short and J 8 bases short, with 17 bases between. Here the CDR3 reads CASTPGIDIGYTF. CDR3 in DNA: TGTGCCAGCACCCCCGGCATAGACATCGGCTACACCTTC.

CDR3 nucleotides: TGTGCCACCAGCAGAGGGGGGCGGACAAGGGGATACAATGAGCAGTTCTTC. It encodes CATSRGGRTRGYNEQFF. The V and J genes are TRBV15 and TRBJ2-1; D is possibly TRBD1 (6 bases). The germline V gene has CDR1 LNHNV and CDR2 YYDKDF (reference sequence). V lost 1 base to trimming and J lost 4 bases, with 17 bases between them. The CDR3 contains 17 residues.

The genes are TRBV3-1 (or the pseudogene TRBV3-2) and TRBJ2-2; TRBD2 matches 8 bases. From germline, CDR1 is LGHDT and CDR2 YNNKEL (reference sequence). With 4 bases clipped from V and 3 bases from J, the junction kept 10 bases outside the gene matches. CDR3 length: 17 amino acids. The CDR3 reads CASSLPGGGRHTGELFF. CDR3 sequence (DNA): TGTGCCAGCAGCCTACCCGGGGGGGGGCGCCACACCGGGGAGCTGTTTTTT.

Comments on this clone: Different DNA sequences within this sample yield the same CDR3. This sequence joins TRBV30 and TRBJ1-5; 7 positions agree with TRBD1. Unmatched junction bases numbered 1, after V lost 1 base and J lost 4 bases. The germline V gene has CDR1 GTSNPN and CDR2 SVGIG (reference sequence). CDR3 length: 13 amino acids. The CDR3 DNA is TGTGCCTGGAGTGGACAGGGTAATCAGCCCCAGCATTTT. Amino acid sequence: CAWSGQGNQPQHF.

The chain couples TRBV7-2 to TRBJ1-2; D is uncertain. Trimming took off 1 base at V and 7 bases at J, with 10 bases between the two ends. Germline V gene sequence: CDR1 SGHTA, CDR2 FQGNSA. CDR3 length: 13 residues. In nucleotides, the CDR3 is TGTGCCAGCAGCTTAGACCTCTCTGGTGGCTACACCTTC. Translating it yields CASSLDLSGGYTF.

This sequence joins TRBV28 and TRBJ2-1, with TRBD1 identical over 8 bases. The germline V gene encodes CDR1 MDHEN and CDR2 SYDVKM. V shed 4 bases and J 0 bases; nucleotides not matched to a gene: 5. This CDR3 is built from 16 residues. The CDR3 nucleotides are TGTGCCAGCAGTTCCTCTGGACAGGGCTCCTACAATGAGCAGTTCTTC. This sequence encodes CASSSSGQGSYNEQFF. The full variable domain, completed using reference TRBV28 and TRBJ2-1, is DVKVTQSSRYLVKRTGEKVFLECVQDMDHENMFWYRQDPGLGLRLIYFSYDVKMKEKGDIPEGYSVSREKKERFSLILESASTNQTSMYLCASSSSGQGSYNEQFFGPGTRLTVL.

V is TRBV19 and J is TRBJ1-1, with 10 nucleotides matching TRBD1. The CDR3 has 15 residues. With 4 bases clipped from V and 3 bases from J, the junction kept 5 bases outside the gene matches. CDR1 LNHDA and CDR2 SQIVND come from the germline V gene (reference sequence). DNA for the CDR3: TGTGCCAGTAGTAAAACCGGGACAGGGGACACTGAAGCTTTCTTT. Translating gives CASSKTGTGDTEAFF.

The gene calls are TRBV18 and TRBJ1-1, with 10 nucleotides matching TRBD1. Germline V CDR1 and CDR2: KGHSH, LQKENI. Germline trimming cut 5 bases from V and 4 bases from J; bases unmatched to any gene: 4. The CDR3 length is 14 residues. CDR3 DNA: TGTGCCAGCTCAACCCGGGACAGGGGCACTGAAGCTTTCTTT. It codes for CASSTRDRGTEAFF.

The table lists this clone with a count of one. The rearrangement joins TRBV19 to TRBJ1-5; the D is unclear. Germline CDR1 and CDR2: LNHDA and SQIVND (reference sequence). This CDR3 comprises 15 residues. V was trimmed by 4 bases and J by 5 bases, leaving 15 bases between them. The CDR3 region is CASSSNPPGDQPQHF. CDR3 DNA: TGTGCCAGTAGTAGCAACCCCCCGGGCGATCAGCCCCAGCATTTT.